This T cell receptor (beta chain) came from a study of CD8 T cells in ankylosing spondylitis (dated by TCRdb to about 2017). Context from the whole study: The study profiled T cell receptor beta repertoires in healthy donors and ankylosing spondylitis patients to find disease-linked TCR variants. The full study cohort was made up of about two dozen ankylosing spondylitis patients and about a hundred healthy donors. Peripheral blood was sampled, and synovial fluid was additionally collected from ankylosing spondylitis patients. The study at large found these results: The disease-linked clones were reported to be significantly enriched in matched synovial fluid samples from ankylosing spondylitis patients. A CD8+ phenotype was shown by the disease-linked clones, which were found at relatively low frequencies in peripheral blood. Some of the motif variants had been reported before in the synovial fluid and blood of reactive arthritis patients, a finding that suggests common disease-initiation mechanisms. Blood from ankylosing spondylitis patients appeared to be characterized by a TCR beta motif composed of 7 to 9 highly homologous amino acid variants.

Including the terminal cysteine and phenylalanine, the CDR3 comprises 16 residues. The entry retains the CDR3 DNA only, 48 bases that are in frame from base 1. Germline trimming: 2 bases from V, 1 base from J; junction bases outside gene matches: 8. CDR1 DFQATT and CDR2 SNEGSKA were looked up in the germline V gene (reference sequence). This sample was sequenced with an Illumina HiSeq 2500. Quantitative 5'-RACE with molecular barcodes was used to prepare TCR beta libraries. In the authors' own workflow: A new computational method based on a probabilistic model of VDJ rearrangement was used to identify disease-linked TCR variants. TCRdb cleaned the public reads at Q25 with fastp, built clones with MiXCR and kept in-frame beta chains. Each record represents a unique CDR3 protein, reported with the most common genes and DNA among its rows. These V and J calls originate from TCRdb's pipeline instead of the authors' own analysis. This sample holds just over 350,000 distinct CDR3 sequences; roughly 20% were observed only once. The ten most abundant clones make up around 13% of the sample.

This clonotype turned up a few times. The clone's antigen remains unknown. The record has no base qualities; no much larger clone is one base away. The V and J segments used are TRBV20-1 and TRBJ2-3; 8 of the junction bases match TRBD2. This clonotype originated in a male donor with ankylosing spondylitis or in good health (not recorded which). Sequenced material: blood, either unsorted or a sorted T cell fraction (not recorded which). CDR3 reads: CSARPLAATRTDTQYF. The DNA reads TGCAGTGCTAGACCACTAGCGGCGACACGCACAGATACGCAGTATTTT.